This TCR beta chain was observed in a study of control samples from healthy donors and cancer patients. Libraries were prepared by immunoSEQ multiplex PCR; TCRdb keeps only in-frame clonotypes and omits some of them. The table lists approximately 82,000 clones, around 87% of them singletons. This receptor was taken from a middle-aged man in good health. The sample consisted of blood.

The CDR3 protein is CASSGWADNTDTQYF. The CDR3 DNA follows: TGTGCCAGCAGTGGATGGGCGGACAACACAGATACGCAGTATTTT. This sequence joins TRBV2 and TRBJ2-3, with TRBD1 as a possible D gene (5 bases). Trimming left V 4 bases short and J 2 bases short, with 13 bases between. The CDR3 length is 15 residues. Germline V CDR1 and CDR2: SNHLY, FYNNEI.